The rows below give T cell receptor beta chains drawn from one sample of a study of cytomegalovirus exposure and HLA in healthy donors. Produced via immunoSEQ multiplex PCR; TCRdb's table is partial and in-frame only. Its table records 150,000 or so clones. The sample taken for sequencing was PBMCs. These receptor sequences come from a woman aged 45-60 years in good health and CMV-seronegative. The CDR3 runs from the conserved cysteine through the conserved F or W. Fields, in order: D gene, J gene, V gene, CDR3 protein, CDR3 DNA. A D gene is named only where the DNA matches it firmly.

TRBD1,TRBJ1-4,TRBV4-3,CASSQERPDRGAEKLFF,TGCGCCAGCAGCCAAGAGCGGCCGGACAGGGGTGCTGAAAAACTGTTTTTT
NA,TRBJ1-5,TRBV5-5,CASSLESPNQPQHF,TGTGCCAGCAGCTTAGAGTCACCCAATCAGCCCCAGCATTTT
NA,TRBJ2-6,TRBV28,CASSPPYSGANVLTF,TGTGCCAGCAGCCCGCCCTACTCTGGGGCCAACGTCCTGACTTTC
NA,TRBJ1-5,TRBV30,CAWSVRATEGKKPQHF,TGTGCCTGGAGTGTACGAGCGACCGAGGGTAAAAAGCCCCAGCATTTT
NA,TRBJ2-5,TRBV4-3,CASSLYQAVQETQYF,TGCGCCAGCAGCCTCTACCAAGCGGTCCAAGAGACCCAGTACTTC
TRBD1,TRBJ2-2,TRBV7-2,CASSFRTGETGELFF,TGTGCCAGCAGCTTCAGGACAGGGGAAACCGGGGAGCTGTTTTTT
NA,TRBJ1-6,TRBV5-4,CASSSDPDAGNSPLHF,TGTGCCAGCAGCTCAGACCCGGACGCGGGTAATTCACCCCTCCACTTT
TRBD1,TRBJ1-5,TRBV28,CASRIRQGGQPQHF,TGTGCCAGCAGGATCCGACAGGGTGGACAGCCCCAGCATTTT
NA,TRBJ2-7,TRBV6-5,CASSYNRGSYEQYF,TGTGCCAGCAGTTACAATCGGGGTTCCTACGAGCAGTACTTC
NA,TRBJ2-2,TRBV7-8,CASSLLMARSLGELFF,TGTGCCAGCAGCTTACTTATGGCCCGTTCTCTCGGGGAGCTGTTTTTT
NA,TRBJ2-2,TRBV6-5,CASTPNRNTGELFF,TGTGCCAGCACTCCGAATAGGAACACCGGGGAGCTGTTTTTT
NA,TRBJ2-3,TRBV2,CAGGLSKGTDTQYF,TGTGCCGGCGGACTGTCGAAAGGCACAGATACGCAGTATTTT
NA,TRBJ2-2,TRBV2,CASSEAAQTGELFF,TGTGCCAGCAGTGAAGCGGCACAAACCGGGGAGCTGTTTTTT
TRBD1,TRBJ2-3,TRBV9,CASSGPGTGNADTQYF,TGTGCCAGCAGCGGCCCCGGGACAGGGAACGCAGATACGCAGTATTTT
TRBD2,TRBJ2-5,TRBV28,CASSRITSGPSGSQETQYF,TGTGCCAGCAGCCGAATAACTAGCGGACCCTCTGGGAGCCAAGAGACCCAGTACTTC
TRBD1,TRBJ1-5,TRBV27,CASRGQGGQPQHF,TGTGCCAGCAGGGGACAGGGTGGGCAGCCCCAGCATTTT
NA,TRBJ2-1,TRBV11-3,CASSLWVSGYNEQFF,TGTGCCAGCAGCTTATGGGTTAGCGGTTACAATGAGCAGTTCTTC
NA,TRBJ1-2,TRBV9,CASSVGTGNGYTF,TGTGCCAGCAGCGTAGGAACAGGGAATGGCTACACCTTC
NA,TRBJ1-1,TRBV5-1,CASSLEPQGNTEAFF,TGCGCCAGCAGCTTGGAACCTCAGGGGAACACTGAAGCTTTCTTT
NA,TRBJ2-3,TRBV2,CASIYYDRSSTDTQYF,TGTGCCAGCATATATTATGATAGATCTAGCACAGATACGCAGTATTTT
NA,TRBJ2-5,TRBV7-2,CASSTNRRETQYF,TGTGCCAGCAGCACCAATCGGCGGGAGACCCAGTACTTC
NA,TRBJ1-5,TRBV5-1,CASSWGPGFGQPQHF,TGCGCCAGCAGCTGGGGTCCAGGGTTCGGTCAGCCCCAGCATTTT
TRBD2,TRBJ2-7,TRBV7-2,CASSLAGLAFGHEQYF,TGTGCCAGCAGCTTAGCGGGACTAGCGTTTGGGCACGAGCAGTACTTC
NA,TRBJ2-3,TRBV4-3,CASSQGGGGSTDTQYF,TGCGCCAGCAGCCAAGGGGGAGGCGGTAGCACAGATACGCAGTATTTT
TRBD2,TRBJ2-5,TRBV30,CAWSESRMAGGRGETQYF,TGTGCCTGGTCGGAGAGCAGGATGGCGGGAGGTAGGGGAGAGACCCAGTACTTC
TRBD1,TRBJ2-5,TRBV5-1,CASSWDRIQETQYF,TGCGCCAGCAGCTGGGACAGAATTCAAGAGACCCAGTACTTC
TRBD2,TRBJ2-2,TRBV7-3,CASSLMPGLAGSWTGELFF,TGTGCCAGCAGCCTGATGCCGGGACTAGCGGGAAGCTGGACCGGGGAGCTGTTTTTT
NA,TRBJ1-3,TRBV7-6,CASSSQVLSGNTIYF,TGTGCCAGCAGCTCCCAGGTACTCTCTGGAAACACCATATATTTT
NA,TRBJ1-1,TRBV6-5,CASSLTSTGTEAFF,TGTGCCAGCAGCCTAACATCGACGGGGACTGAAGCTTTCTTT
NA,TRBJ1-6,TRBV13,CASSFGRDILISGSPLHF,TGTGCCAGCAGCTTCGGAAGGGACATACTAATCTCGGGATCACCCCTCCACTTT
TRBD2,TRBJ2-5,TRBV5-1,CASSLNGGALQETQYF,TGCGCCAGCAGCTTGAACGGGGGGGCCCTCCAAGAGACCCAGTACTTC
TRBD2,TRBJ2-2,TRBV28,CASSRTSGRVAGELFF,TGTGCCAGCAGTCGGACTAGCGGGAGGGTGGCCGGGGAGCTGTTTTTT
TRBD1,TRBJ1-1,TRBV4-2,CASSQDPFITGGNTEAFF,TGTGCCAGCAGCCAAGATCCGTTTATTACAGGGGGAAACACTGAAGCTTTCTTT
NA,TRBJ2-1,TRBV7-8,CASSLGRARAYNEQFF,TGTGCCAGCAGCTTAGGGAGGGCAAGGGCCTACAATGAGCAGTTCTTC